The TCR beta chain under discussion was sequenced for a study of blood T cell repertoires in COVID-19 (dated by TCRdb to 2020 to 2022). Background for the entire study: Collaborator samples came from the United States, Italy and Spain and covered acute and convalescent phases of COVID-19. Subjects who had been exposed to COVID-19, were actively infected with it, or had recovered from it provided the deeply sampled blood TCRbeta repertoires that made up the dataset. HLA class I and class II types, where available, came from metadata supplied by the sample provider rather than from assay-based typing. The material from the prospective study consisted of cDNA or gDNA derived from T cells, B-cell-depleted T cells, or PBMCs. The repertoires were made available in a free public database intended to serve as a resource for research on the immune response to SARS-CoV-2. The samples were drawn from two sources: the first 160 participants of the ongoing ImmuneRACE study, and 1,200 or so subjects contributed by 6 global collaborators. A de-identified subject ID, COVID-19 status, age in years and sex were almost always included in the sample metadata.

CDR1 and CDR2, looked up from the germline V gene (reference sequence), are LGHDT and YNNKEL. Taken from cysteine to phenylalanine, the CDR3 has 14 residues. This entry keeps only the CDR3 DNA: 42 bases, framed from base 1. Trimming at the junction amounts to 0 bases on V and 4 bases on J, and the germline ends lie 9 bases apart. Overall results and qualifications from the work: The amount of clinical and demographic metadata varied by source and participant and was provided uncurated.

As to this clone: The antigen it recognizes is unknown. Qualities for individual bases were not recorded, and no much larger clone is one base off.

Participants in the prospective study were aged roughly 18 to 89 years, lived in 24 United States geographic areas, and enrolled through a virtual design. In the prospective study, participants were assigned to cohorts based on the clinical history participants reported in a screening survey and a study questionnaire. A participant counted as exposed if, within 2 weeks of entering the study, that participant had been in contact with someone who had a PCR-confirmed or clinician-diagnosed COVID-19 case. In the prospective study, whole blood, serum and a nasopharyngeal or oropharyngeal swab were collected from each participant by mobile phlebotomists. Participants in the prospective study had the option to provide additional blood draws and questionnaires over a roughly 2-month period. Before DNA extraction, prospective study blood samples were shipped either frozen or at room temperature. TCRbeta CDR3 regions were amplified from genomic DNA using the immunoSEQ Assay, a bias-controlled multiplex PCR. The authors' pipeline ran thus. The number of nucleated cells in each sample was estimated from the amplification of reference gene primers within the assay. Sequence reads were collapsed and filtered to measure the absolute abundance of every unique TCRbeta CDR3 rearrangement. Productive Simpson clonality was computed per sample as the square root of Simpson's diversity index over productive rearrangements. This is the immuneACCESS table as TCRdb keeps it, with only in-frame sequences that have V and J called. A part of the clones is gone; compared with another copy, unresolved V genes explain less than half, and the rest is unexplained. The DNA was the basis for D and trimming; V, J and clone size are from that table. The sample table lists 300,000 to 350,000 clones, 88% of them with a count of one. The ten largest clones take up over 1% of the sample.

The receptor chain draws on TRBV3-1 (or the pseudogene TRBV3-2) and TRBJ1-2; the D gene remains uncertain. The sequencing sample was made of PBMCs or T cells enriched from blood (not recorded which). The receptor was isolated from a woman aged 25 to 39 who had been exposed to COVID-19. The DNA reads as follows: TGTGCCAGCAGCCAAGAAGGGAGGTCCTATGGCTACACCTTC. Its coded protein is CASSQEGRSYGYTF.